This TCR beta chain was identified in a study of Graves' ophthalmopathy and Graves' hyperthyroidism. Study outcomes and limitations: Blood samples also showed most expanded thyroid clonotypes exceeding 0.001 frequency. Both an approximately 70% sensitivity and a 72.22% specificity characterized the model's predictions of ophthalmopathy progression.

TCR beta CDR3 regions were amplified from RNA transcripts. RT-PCR was first run with HTBI primers, then multiplex PCR in a second round. TCRdb passed the multiplex PCR reads through MiXCR, listing each CDR3 protein once. The data contain over 500,000 distinct CDR3 sequences, 22% of them singletons. Hyperthyroidism was classified as stable if no ophthalmopathy occurred within 18 months of follow-up. PBMCs had their origin in fresh peripheral blood (approximately 9.9 ml). This clonotype appeared many times. Its target is not known. Trimming cost V 5 bases and J 7 bases, with 14 bases left between them. This CDR3 region has 13 residues.

The chain has TRBV12-3 or TRBV12-4 and TRBJ1-1; TRBD1 might be the D (5 bases). The sequence was obtained from a woman under 30 with stable Graves' hyperthyroidism. Some clones in this sample may be carry-over from other donors' samples. The material sequenced was peripheral blood. This chain's CDR3 is CASSRQLHIEAFF. CDR3 nucleotide sequence: TGTGCCAGCAGTAGACAGCTTCACATTGAAGCTTTCTTT.